This T cell receptor (beta chain) is drawn from a study of cytomegalovirus exposure and HLA in healthy donors (dated by TCRdb to 2017 to 2019). For the study in its entirety: An earlier analysis of approximately 640 of the donors reported 250 to 300 Gb of sequence data and some 120 million unique TCR beta sequences from approximately 180 million T cells. Roughly 310 gigabases of sequencing data and 78 million or so unique TCR sequences were included in an early release covering about 620 HLA-typed donors. Among the roughly 400 genotyped donors, roughly 80% belonged to the genetic ancestry cluster associated with self-reported Caucasian donors. The study was designed to test whether signatures of past pathogen exposure could be identified by cataloging public T cell receptors. The study used immunosequencing to profile the T cell repertoires of approximately 640 subjects and linked those repertoires to cytomegalovirus serostatus. In addition to the first cohort of roughly 700 subjects, a separate validation cohort of 120 different subjects was used. The study combined high-throughput TCR immunosequencing, statistical association of individual TCRs with disease status, and machine learning to predict cytomegalovirus infection status. A later analysis re-examined previously published TCR beta repertoires from roughly 650 donors and added high-resolution HLA genotyping to investigate patterns of TCR occurrence. Rather than drawing on any new phenotypic data, the later analysis identified candidate immune exposures from TCR beta sequences and the way those sequences occurred across donors. An earlier analysis of nearly 600 of the donors applied high-throughput TCR beta sequencing to assess whether each TCR beta V gene segment acted as functional or pseudogenic. Donor age, sex, ethnicity and CMV serostatus were compiled alongside the repertoire data. A later genetic analysis used genome-wide SNP genotypes for about 60% of the roughly 700 donors, treating that subset as a discovery cohort. Every discovery cohort repertoire had been produced on one sequencing platform. HLA typing included class I and class II loci at four-digit resolution. The number of typed donors differed by locus: about 629-630 for A, B, C, DRB1 and DQB1; approximately 520 for DQA1; some 590 for DPA1; and about 450 for DPB1. Roughly 5 DR-DQ haplotypes were handled as single units for association and clustering, since linkage in the cohort was strong. Across some 400 genotyped donors of the cohort, an average of about 240,000 unique TCR beta nucleotide sequences per donor were sequenced, and around 19% of those sequences were non-productive.

With respect to this clone: The target of this receptor is not known. No much larger clonotype is one base removed from it; base qualities were not supplied.

General conclusions and limits of the study: An association between a missense DCLRE1C variant and V-gene and J-gene trimming of TCR beta chains was found in a later genetic analysis and replicated in an independent cohort. For the cohort, immune exposure information was limited to CMV serostatus. According to a later analysis, TCR association rates differed among HLA loci, with DRB1 alleles showing the most associated TCRs and HLA-C alleles showing the fewest. Three of the identified cytomegalovirus-associated TCR beta chains were confirmed in vitro to be specific for cytomegalovirus antigens. Compared with equally common non-associated chains, HLA-associated TCR beta chains in a later analysis were more clonally expanded and had lower generation probabilities. A later analysis found that most CMV-associated TCR beta chains appeared HLA-restricted, with HLA associations seemingly driven largely by CMV exposure. In both the original and validation cohorts, the classifier was reported to diagnose cytomegalovirus status with high specificity and sensitivity. Because HLA typing was missing for some donors at each locus, association tests included only the typed subset. Roughly uniform sequencing depth across donors was assumed in presence/absence analyses, although this assumption may not hold. The study listed over 150 TCR beta chains as associated with cytomegalovirus. The authors suggested that the approach could potentially be generalized to other disease states and immunological phenotypes. A later genetic analysis reported fewer N-insertions in productive TCRs among donors in an Asian-associated ancestry cluster than the roughly 700-donor mean. In a later analysis, some 18,000 TCR beta sequences were associated with specific HLA alleles at a false discovery rate of 0.05. Only TCR beta chains were sequenced in this cohort, and the absence of alpha or paired-chain data limited detectable features. Correlated functional status among segregating V segments might reflect linkage disequilibrium, but an unknown experimental factor could not be ruled out. The earlier analysis of fewer than 750 of the donors excluded some 15 rarely observed V segments, including chromosome 9 orphons, because counts were too low. A further reported finding was that TCR beta sequences accurately predicted the HLA-A and HLA-B alleles for most subjects in the first cohort. Several of the top co-occurrence clusters appeared to be linked to parvovirus B19, influenza, CMV and Epstein-Barr virus, according to a later analysis. Assigning TCR associations to individual alleles was difficult when HLA alleles, especially DR and DQ, strongly co-occurred. The sequencing pipeline was judged likely to have produced a cluster of highly shared sequence variants as a technical artifact. Most TCR sequences were observed very rarely across donors, whereas some public TCRs were present in many individuals. Some IMGT-functional V segments, including TRBV6-2 and TRBV6-3, could not be told apart with the 87-base-pair reads, so those segments were excluded. Broadly in line with IMGT annotations, most TCR beta V segments showed up in productive rearrangements about 87% or about 30% of the time in an earlier analysis of about 500 of the donors.

Libraries were constructed by the immunoSEQ multiplex PCR assay. A mixture of 60 forward primers for TCR Vbeta segments and 13 reverse primers for TCR Jbeta segments was used in the multiplex PCR. Amplification of the CDR3 region of rearranged TCR beta genes was performed with a multiplex PCR assay on genomic DNA. On the Illumina HiSeq System, the amplified TCR beta libraries were sequenced as 87-base-pair reads. As for how the authors treated the data: In a later analysis, about 80 million unique TCR beta chains were counted across the roughly 610 repertoires, and roughly 10 million of these chains were shared by at least two donors. Raw reads were error-corrected and collapsed into unique sequences with a nearest-neighbor algorithm that merged closely related sequences to remove PCR and sequencing errors. V, D and J gene segments were assigned by aligning CDR3 sequences to IMGT reference sequences. For a sequence to be retained, at least a six-nucleotide match to both a V gene segment and a J gene segment was required. A rearrangement counted as productive if the CDR3 had no stop codons and remained in frame with V and J, and every other rearrangement counted as non-productive. Following IMGT convention, CDR3 was defined as the stretch from the second conserved V-encoded cysteine up to the conserved J-encoded phenylalanine. Sequences without an unambiguous match to a single V gene segment were excluded from the earlier analysis of over 500 of the donors. In an earlier analysis of 450 to 750 of the donors, a V segment was called functional when productive rearrangements were above 56.7%, and segregating when the standard deviation between donors exceeded 5%. A statistical classification framework was built to diagnose cytomegalovirus status from the catalog of TCR beta chain sequences. In a later analysis, V and J genes were assigned by comparing TCR nucleotide sequences against IMGT/GENE-DB human TR gene sequences. In a later analysis, CDR3 sequences and most-parsimonious VDJ recombination scenarios were assigned using the TCRdist pipeline. In a later analysis, every TCR beta chain was defined by the combination of its CDR3 amino acid sequence and its V-gene family, and reads without a unique V-gene family were dropped. A later analysis removed over 500 highly shared, low-generation-probability nucleotide sequences to deal with suspected cross-contamination and a sequencing artifact. In a later analysis, a clonal expansion index for each public chain was calculated from normalized within-repertoire ranks of inferred template counts. Generation probabilities in a later analysis came from a VDJ recombination model fitted to out-of-frame rearrangements, and those results were checked against IGoR. A later analysis scored TCR-TCR, TCR-HLA and TCR-CMV co-occurrence with hypergeometric tests, applying a repertoire-size bias correction to TCR pairs. False discovery rates were estimated in a later analysis by permuting HLA or CMV assignments 20 times. In a later analysis, co-occurring TCRs were grouped using DBSCAN, with TCRdist sequence similarity added in when clustering inside HLA-allele-positive subsets. Co-occurrence clustering excluded repertoires with fewer than 30,000 or more than 120,000 public chains, plus five with anomalous nucleotide sharing. Not all clones reach the TCRdb copy of this immuneACCESS table, which keeps in-frame sequences only. Checked studies attribute under half of the gap to unresolved V genes and leave the rest unexplained. V and J calls plus clone size are reproduced from that table; the DNA served to infer D and trimming. This sample gives 75,000 to 100,000 clones in total; 55% to 75% of them show up just once. The ten largest clones represent roughly 3.2% of the sample.

The cohort comprised 710 or so healthy bone marrow donors. Cohort members were all nominally healthy when sampled, although unrecorded immune exposures were likely present. The donor was CMV seronegative and belonged to the group of around 350 seronegative cohort members. Each donor provided a peripheral blood sample, and peripheral blood mononuclear cells were used for TCR beta sequencing. The Qiagen DNeasy Blood Extraction Kit was used to extract genomic DNA from the blood cell samples. V is cut back by 5 bases and J by 14 bases, with 6 bases in the junction unmatched. For CDR1 and CDR2, the germline V gene lists SGHDN and FVKESK. There are 11 amino acids in the CDR3, from cysteine to phenylalanine inclusive. CDR3 DNA only is kept here, 33 bases in frame from base 1.

The sequence links TRBV14 to TRBJ2-1; 7 junctional bases match TRBD1. This TCR was recovered from a man aged 55 to 70 in good health and CMV-seronegative. The sequenced sample consisted of PBMCs. The CDR3 region reads CASSVDRAKFF. The DNA is TGTGCCAGCAGCGTTGACAGGGCGAAGTTCTTC. Reference TRBV14 and TRBJ2-1 proteins supply the regions before and after the CDR3; the full variable domain is: EAGVTQFPSHSVIEKGQTVTLRCDPISGHDNLYWYRRVMGKEIKFLLHFVKESKQDESGMPNNRFLAERTGGTYSTLKVQPAELEDSGVYFCASSVDRAKFFGPGTRLTVL.